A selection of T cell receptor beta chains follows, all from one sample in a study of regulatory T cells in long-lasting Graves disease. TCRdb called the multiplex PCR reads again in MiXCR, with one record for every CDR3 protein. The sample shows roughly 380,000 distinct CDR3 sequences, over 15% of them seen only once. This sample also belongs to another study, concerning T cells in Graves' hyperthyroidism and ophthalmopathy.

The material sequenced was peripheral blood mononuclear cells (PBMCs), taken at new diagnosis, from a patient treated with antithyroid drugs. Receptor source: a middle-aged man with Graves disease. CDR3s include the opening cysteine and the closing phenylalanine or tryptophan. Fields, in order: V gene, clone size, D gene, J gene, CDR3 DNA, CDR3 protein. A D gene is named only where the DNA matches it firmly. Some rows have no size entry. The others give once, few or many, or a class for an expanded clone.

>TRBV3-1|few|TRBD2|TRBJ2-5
TGTGCCAGCAGATATTCCAGCGGGGGGCGCCAAGAGACCCAGTACTTC
CASRYSSGGRQETQYF
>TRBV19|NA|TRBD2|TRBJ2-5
TGTGCCAGTAGTATAGGGAGGACTAGCGGGGGAGAGACCCAGTACTTC
CASSIGRTSGGETQYF
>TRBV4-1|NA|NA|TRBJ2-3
TGCGCCAGCAGCCAATTTAGGGGGGCCAGCACAGATACGCAGTATTTT
CASSQFRGASTDTQYF
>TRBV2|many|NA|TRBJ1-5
TGTGCCACCTCGGAGATTAGCAATCAGCCCCAGCATTTT
CATSEISNQPQHF
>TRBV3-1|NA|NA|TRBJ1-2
TGTGCCAGCAGCCAGCAGGGGTCGGGCTATGGCTACACCTTC
CASSQQGSGYGYTF
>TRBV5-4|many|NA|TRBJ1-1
TGTGCCAGCAGCCCGGGGGCCACTGAAGCTTTCTTT
CASSPGATEAFF
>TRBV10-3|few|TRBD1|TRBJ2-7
TGTGCCATCAAGACTCGGACAGGGTACTCCTACGAGCAGTACTTC
CAIKTRTGYSYEQYF
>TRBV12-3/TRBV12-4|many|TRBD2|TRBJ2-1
TGTGCCAGCAGATCAATAGCGGGAAGCTCCTACAATGAGCAGTTCTTC
CASRSIAGSSYNEQFF
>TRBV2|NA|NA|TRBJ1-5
TGTGCCAGCAGCCAAGGACGGGCAGGGGAACAGCCCCAGCATTTT
CASSQGRAGEQPQHF
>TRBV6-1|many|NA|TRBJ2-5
TGTGCCAGCAGTGAAGGACCTTGGGGCGGTGAGACCCAGTACTTC
CASSEGPWGGETQYF
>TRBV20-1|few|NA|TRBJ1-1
TGCAGTGCTATCCAGAATATGAACACTGAAGCTTTCTTT
CSAIQNMNTEAFF
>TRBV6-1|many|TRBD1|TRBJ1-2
TGTGCCAGCAGTCCGGCAGGGGGCATCTATGGCTACACCTTC
CASSPAGGIYGYTF
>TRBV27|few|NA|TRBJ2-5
TGTGCCAGCAGTTTATTCTCCGACCCCCGAACAAGTCCCCAGTACTTC
CASSLFSDPRTSPQYF
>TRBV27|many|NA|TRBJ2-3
TGTGCCAGCAGTTTATCACGGGCGCCCGTAACAGATACGCAGTATTTT
CASSLSRAPVTDTQYF
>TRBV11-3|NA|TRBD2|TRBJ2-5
TGTGCCAGCAGCCCTGGGACTAGCGGGGTCCAAGAGACCCAGTACTTC
CASSPGTSGVQETQYF
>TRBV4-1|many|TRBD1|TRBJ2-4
TGCGCCAGCAGCCAAGCCTGGACAGGGTTCAACATTCAGTACTTC
CASSQAWTGFNIQYF
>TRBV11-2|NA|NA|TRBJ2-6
TGTGCCAGCAGCTCCCCCGGGGCCAACGTCCTGACTTTC
CASSSPGANVLTF
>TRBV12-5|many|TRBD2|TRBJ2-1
TGTGCTAGTGGCTCCTGGCGGGGGGAACACAATGAGCAGTTCTTC
CASGSWRGEHNEQFF
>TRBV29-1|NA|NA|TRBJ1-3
TGCAGCGTTGCCAGGGACTCTGGAAACACCATATATTTT
CSVARDSGNTIYF
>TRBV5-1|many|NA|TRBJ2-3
TGCGCCAGCAGCTTGGATCAGGGTTTGAGGGGTACGCAGTATTTT
CASSLDQGLRGTQYF
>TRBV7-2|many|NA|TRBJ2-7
TGTGCCAGCAGCTCACAGGGAGGGGACTACGAGCAGTACTTC
CASSSQGGDYEQYF
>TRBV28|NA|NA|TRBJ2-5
TGTGCCAGCAGTTTACAGCACCAAGAGACCCAGTACTTC
CASSLQHQETQYF
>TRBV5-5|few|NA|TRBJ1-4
TGTGCCAGCAGCTTGGATCAAAGTAATGAAAAACTGTTTTTT
CASSLDQSNEKLFF
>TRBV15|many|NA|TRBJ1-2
TGTGCCACCAGCAGAGCGGAGGGACTCTCTGACTATGGCTACACCTTC
CATSRAEGLSDYGYTF
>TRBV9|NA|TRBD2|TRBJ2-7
TGTGCCAGCAGCCCCAGAGCTGGCGGGGGGGCCTACGAGCAGTACTTC
CASSPRAGGGAYEQYF
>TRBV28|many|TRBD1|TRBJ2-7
TGTGCCAGCACCAACGACAGGGCCCCCTACGAGCAGTACTTC
CASTNDRAPYEQYF
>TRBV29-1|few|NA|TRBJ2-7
TGCAGCGTTGGGGTAGGGCGATACGAGCAGTACTTC
CSVGVGRYEQYF
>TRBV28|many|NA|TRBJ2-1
TGTGCCAGCAGTCCCATCAGGGTCAATGAGCAGTTCTTC
CASSPIRVNEQFF
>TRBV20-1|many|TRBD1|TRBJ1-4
TGCAGTGTTAAGGCCGGGACAGTCGGTGAAAAACTGTTTTTT
CSVKAGTVGEKLFF
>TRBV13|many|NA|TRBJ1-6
TGTGCCAGCAGCCACTTACAGGGTAATTCACCCCTCCACTTT
CASSHLQGNSPLHF
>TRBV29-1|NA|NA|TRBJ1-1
TGCAGCGCCCAATGGGGGGGATGGGATAACACTGAAGCTTTCTTT
CSAQWGGWDNTEAFF
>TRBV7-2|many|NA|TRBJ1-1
TGTGCCAGCAGCCGTGATGCTGGTCGGCTCACTGAAGCTTTCTTT
CASSRDAGRLTEAFF
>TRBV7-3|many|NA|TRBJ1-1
TGTGCCAGCAGCGCTGAACCGGGACTCTTCCCTGAAGCTTTCTTT
CASSAEPGLFPEAFF
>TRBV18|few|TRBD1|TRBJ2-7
TGTACCAGCTCACCCAGACAGGGAATCTCCTACGAGCAGTACTTC
CTSSPRQGISYEQYF
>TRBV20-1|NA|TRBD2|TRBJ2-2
TGCAGTGCTAGAAGTACTAGCGGGGGGGGAATGCCCTCCGGGGAGCTGTTTTTT
CSARSTSGGGMPSGELFF
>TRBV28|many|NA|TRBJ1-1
TGTGCCAGCAGTCACCGACGGGGATGGAGCACTGAAGCTTTCTTT
CASSHRRGWSTEAFF
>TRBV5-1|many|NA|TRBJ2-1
TGCGCCAGCAACATTCAGGGCCCCTTATTTGAGCAGTTCTTC
CASNIQGPLFEQFF
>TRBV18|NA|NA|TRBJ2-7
TGTGCCAGCTCAGCAGATACCTACGAGCAGTACTTC
CASSADTYEQYF
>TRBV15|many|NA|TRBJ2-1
TGTGCCACCAGCAGAGCCACGTTGAGGTACAATGAGCAGTTCTTC
CATSRATLRYNEQFF
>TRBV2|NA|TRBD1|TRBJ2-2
TGTGCCAGCGGGGGACAGGCCAACACCGGGGAGCTGTTTTTT
CASGGQANTGELFF
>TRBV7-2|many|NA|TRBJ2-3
TGTGCCAGCAGCTTAGGGGTTTCGGGGGCGGATACGCAGTATTTT
CASSLGVSGADTQYF